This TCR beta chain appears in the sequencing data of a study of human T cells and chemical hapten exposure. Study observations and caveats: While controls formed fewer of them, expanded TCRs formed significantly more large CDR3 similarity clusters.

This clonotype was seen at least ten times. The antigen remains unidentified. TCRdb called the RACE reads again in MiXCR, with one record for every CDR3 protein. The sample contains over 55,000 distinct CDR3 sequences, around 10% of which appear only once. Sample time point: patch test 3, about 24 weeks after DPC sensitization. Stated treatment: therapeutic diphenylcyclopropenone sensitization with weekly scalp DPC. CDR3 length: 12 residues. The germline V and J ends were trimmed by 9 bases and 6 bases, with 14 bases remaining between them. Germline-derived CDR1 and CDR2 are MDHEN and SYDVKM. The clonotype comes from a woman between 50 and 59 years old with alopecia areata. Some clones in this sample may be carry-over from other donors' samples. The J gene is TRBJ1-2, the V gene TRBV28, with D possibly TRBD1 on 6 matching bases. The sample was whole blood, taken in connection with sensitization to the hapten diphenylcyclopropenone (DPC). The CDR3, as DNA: TGTGCCAGTACAACAGGGTTTAATGGCTACACCTTC. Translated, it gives CASTTGFNGYTF.